This T cell receptor beta chain came from a study of blood T cell repertoires in COVID-19. Study summary: Cohort 3 recovery required two negative PCRs, clearance, or symptom resolution. Sites in the United States, Italy and Spain provided acute and convalescent COVID-19 samples. T cells, B-cell-depleted T cells, or PBMCs provided the cDNA or gDNA that served as material.

This clone was detected once. In the study's own analysis: Amplifying reference gene primers gave estimates of nucleated cell counts. The protocol was immunoSEQ multiplex PCR, while the TCRdb copy is restricted to in-frame clones and leaves out a portion. Clonal size and the V and J genes are those of that table, whereas D and trimming came from the DNA. The data contain under 200,000 clones, 79% of them seen just once; the ten biggest clones take up 15% to 20%. The V gene's germline CDR1 is SGHRS and CDR2 YFSETQ. There are 16 residues in the CDR3. Germline trimming cut 4 bases from V and 8 bases from J; bases unmatched to any gene: 10.

The sequencing input was PBMCs or T cells enriched from blood (not recorded which). V usage is TRBV5-1 and J usage is TRBJ2-2, with 11 bases fitting TRBD2. The source is a woman aged 70-85 years in a cohort exposed to, infected with or recovered from COVID-19 (not recorded which). The CDR3 DNA reads TGCGCCAGCAGCCTCCGGATAGCGGGAGGGGAAGGGGAGCTGTTTTTT. Its translation is CASSLRIAGGEGELFF.